The 12 T cell receptor beta chains below were found in one sample sequenced in a study of T cell repertoires in cytomegalovirus infection. Via MiXCR, TCRdb re-called the reads, giving one row per CDR3 protein. The sample consists of about 130,000 distinct CDR3 sequences, more than 25% of them appearing once. Their target antigens are unknown. Specimen: CD8+ T cells from cultured PBMCs, collected from culture after CMV antigen stimulation. The receptors were sampled from a human donor in good health (CMV status not recorded). Some clones in this sample may be carry-over from other donors' samples.

This rearrangement joins TRBV19 to TRBJ1-4, with D possibly matching TRBD1 (5 bases). With 4 bases removed from V and 0 bases from J, the gap between germline ends came to 15 bases. Per germline, CDR1 LNHDA and CDR2 SQIVND (reference sequence). The CDR3 length is 17 residues. CDR3 bases: TGTGCCAGTAGTACCACGGGGCAGGGACCAACTAATGAAAAACTGTTTTTT. This translates into CASSTTGQGPTNEKLFF.

This clonotype has just a few counts. J is TRBJ2-7 and V is TRBV4-1; weak D call: TRBD2 (5 bases). CDR3 length equals 16 residues. Looked up from germline, CDR1 is MGHRA and CDR2 is YSYEKL. Trimming took 0 bases from V and 1 from J, leaving 13 bases between them. CDR3 bases: TGCGCCAGCAGCCAAGATAGTCGCGGGTTGTCCTACGAGCAGTACTTC. This gives the protein CASSQDSRGLSYEQYF.

This clonotype was counted only a few times. The V call is TRBV6-2 or TRBV6-3, the J call TRBJ2-7, with D possibly TRBD1 on 6 matching bases. V lost 5 bases to trimming and J lost 3 bases, with 17 bases between them. The CDR3 contains 15 residues. Germline values: CDR1 MNHEY, CDR2 SVGEGT. The CDR3 spells CASSIPGGGSYEQYF. CDR3 sequence (DNA): TGTGCCAGCAGTATCCCTGGTGGGGGCAGCTACGAGCAGTACTTC.

There are a few counts of this clonotype. The chain joins TRBV2 to TRBJ1-1; TRBD1 is a possible D gene (6 bases). The CDR3 runs 14 residues. The V end was cut by 4 bases, the J end by 0 bases, with 9 bases between. Germline CDR1 and CDR2: SNHLY and FYNNEI. The CDR3 spells CASSVQGLNTEAFF. The CDR3 DNA reads TGTGCCAGCAGTGTTCAGGGGCTGAACACTGAAGCTTTCTTT.

This sequence joins TRBV10-3 and TRBJ2-7; 9 positions match TRBD1. CDR1 ENHRY and CDR2 SYGVKD come from the germline V gene. CDR3 length equals 14 residues. V was pared by 10 bases and J by 0 bases, with 7 bases of the junction left unmatched. The chain's CDR3 is CATAGTGYSYEQYF. CDR3 coding DNA: TGTGCCACCGCCGGGACAGGGTACTCCTACGAGCAGTACTTC.

The gene calls are TRBV7-9 and TRBJ1-2, with 9 nucleotides matching TRBD1. With 1 base clipped from V and 8 bases from J, the junction kept 8 bases outside the gene matches. The germline V gene has CDR1 SEHNR and CDR2 FQNEAQ (reference sequence). The length of the CDR3 is 15 residues. The CDR3 here is CASSLGVGTGIGYTF. CDR3 DNA sequence: TGTGCCAGCAGCTTAGGGGTCGGGACAGGGATCGGCTACACCTTC. The variable domain in full, completed from reference TRBV7-9 and TRBJ1-2, reads DTGVSQNPRHKITKRGQNVTFRCDPISEHNRLYWYRQTLGQGPEFLTYFQNEAQLEKSRLLSDRFSAERPKGSFSTLEIQRTEQGDSAMYLCASSLGVGTGIGYTFGSGTRLTVV.

The rearrangement uses TRBV5-6 and TRBJ1-6, with TRBD1 identical over 7 bases. CDR1 and CDR2 (germline): SGHDT, YYEEEE. The J segment lost 5 bases and the V segment lost 2 bases, leaving 10 bases of the junction unmatched. The CDR3 loop spans 17 amino acids. The CDR3 nucleotides read TGTGCCAGCAGCTTAATTCTCGGGACAGACGATAATTCACCCCTCCACTTT. Translating gives CASSLILGTDDNSPLHF. Together with reference TRBV5-6 and TRBJ1-6, the CDR3 gives the full variable domain: DAGVTQSPTHLIKTRGQQVTLRCSPKSGHDTVSWYQQALGQGPQFIFQYYEEEERQRGNFPDRFSGHQFPNYSSELNVNALLLGDSALYLCASSLILGTDDNSPLHFGNGTRLTVT.

The V gene is TRBV6-2 or TRBV6-3, the J gene TRBJ2-7, with D perhaps TRBD2 (6 bases). Germline V lookup: CDR1 MNHEY, CDR2 SVGEGT. Trimming pared 8 bases from V and 0 bases from J, leaving 14 bases between. The CDR3 consists of 14 residues. The CDR3 DNA sequence: TGTGCCAGCGGGATTAGCGGCAGCTCCTACGAGCAGTACTTC. It yields the protein CASGISGSSYEQYF.

This rearrangement joins TRBV6-2 or TRBV6-3 to TRBJ2-7; D gene uncertain. The CDR3 sequence is 12 residues long. V was pared by 2 bases and J by 5 bases, with 7 bases between. CDR1 is MNHEY, CDR2 SVGEGT, per germline. The CDR3 region is CASSYPIDEQYF. CDR3 sequence (DNA): TGTGCCAGCAGTTACCCGATCGACGAGCAGTACTTC.

V is TRBV3-1 and J is TRBJ2-5; D possibly corresponds to TRBD2 (6 bases). Trimming shortened V by 0 bases and J by 7 bases, and 15 bases separated the two germline ends. In germline, CDR1 is LGHDT, CDR2 YNNKEL (reference sequence). The CDR3 covers 15 residues. DNA for the CDR3: TGTGCCAGCAGCCAAGATGCGGGGTATGGGGCGACCCAGTACTTC. Protein product: CASSQDAGYGATQYF.

This chain uses TRBV25-1 with TRBJ2-7; no clear D. Germline V gene sequence: CDR1 MGHDK, CDR2 SYGVNS. Trimming removed 0 bases from V and 7 bases from J, with 10 bases in between. This CDR3 region has 13 residues. This CDR3 reads CASSEYNLGEQYF. In DNA, the CDR3 is TGTGCCAGCAGTGAATATAACCTGGGAGAGCAGTACTTC.

The chain has TRBV28 and TRBJ2-5, with 12 nucleotides matching TRBD2. The CDR3 runs 15 residues. V lost 6 bases and J lost 5; bases outside the gene matches: 7. CDR1 MDHEN and CDR2 SYDVKM come from the germline V gene. The CDR3 loop is CASSSRTSGEETQYF. The CDR3 nucleotides read TGTGCCAGCAGCTCGAGGACTAGCGGGGAGGAGACCCAGTACTTC. Looking up the rest from reference TRBV28 and TRBJ2-5 gives the full variable domain: DVKVTQSSRYLVKRTGEKVFLECVQDMDHENMFWYRQDPGLGLRLIYFSYDVKMKEKGDIPEGYSVSREKKERFSLILESASTNQTSMYLCASSSRTSGEETQYFGPGTRLLVL.